This entry describes one TCR beta chain. Other DNA sequences in this sample translate to the same CDR3. The data derive from a study of blood T cell repertoires in COVID-19. Whole-study context: Samples of COVID-19 (acute and convalescent) were obtained from the United States, Italy and Spain. T cells, B-cell-depleted T cells, or PBMCs supplied cDNA or gDNA.

The junction had 0 bases not matched to a gene; V was cut back by 0 bases and J by 0 bases. This CDR3 contains 16 residues. The V gene's germline CDR1 is SGHRS and CDR2 YFSETQ. Original handling: Amplifying reference gene primers gave estimates of nucleated cell counts. Sequencing was performed with immunoSEQ multiplex PCR; in TCRdb, only in-frame clones are kept and a portion is missing. V and J calls and clone size are copied from that table; D and trimming were computed from the DNA. The sample carries 300,000 to 400,000 clones, roughly 85% recorded once. The sequencing sample was made of peripheral blood. This receptor was identified in a human donor in a cohort sampled during active COVID-19. This sequence joins TRBV5-1 and TRBJ2-3, with 11 bases aligning to TRBD2. CDR3 DNA: TGCGCCAGCAGCTTGGCTAGCGGGGGGAGCACAGATACGCAGTATTTT. This translates into CASSLASGGSTDTQYF.